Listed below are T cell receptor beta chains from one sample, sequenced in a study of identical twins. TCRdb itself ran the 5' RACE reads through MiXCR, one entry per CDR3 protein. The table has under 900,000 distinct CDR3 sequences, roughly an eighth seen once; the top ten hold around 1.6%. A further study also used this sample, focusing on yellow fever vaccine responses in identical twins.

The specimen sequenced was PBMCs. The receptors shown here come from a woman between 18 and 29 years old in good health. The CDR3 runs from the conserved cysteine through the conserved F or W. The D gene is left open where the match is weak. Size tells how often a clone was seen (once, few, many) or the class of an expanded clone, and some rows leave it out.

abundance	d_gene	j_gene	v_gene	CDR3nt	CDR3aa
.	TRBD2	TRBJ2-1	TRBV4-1	TGCGCCAGCAGCCAAGAAGGGTCCCTAGCGGGTGCCTCCTACAATGAGCAGTTCTTC	CASSQEGSLAGASYNEQFF
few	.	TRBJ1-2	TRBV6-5	TGTGCCACCGGGACATACGACTATGGCTACACCTTC	CATGTYDYGYTF
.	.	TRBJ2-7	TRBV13	TGTGCCAGCAGCTTAGGCCGTGGAGGGGGACCCTACGAGCAGTACTTC	CASSLGRGGGPYEQYF
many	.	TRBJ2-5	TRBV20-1	TGCAGCCCCACCGAGGGGGGAGAGACCCAGTACTTC	CSPTEGGETQYF
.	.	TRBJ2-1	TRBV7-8	TGTGCCAGCAGCCCCCTCCAGGGGTCCGGCAATGAGCAGTTCTTC	CASSPLQGSGNEQFF
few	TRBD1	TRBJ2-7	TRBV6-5	TGTGCCAGCAGTTATGAAGCAGGGGGCTCTCGGGAGCAGTACTTC	CASSYEAGGSREQYF
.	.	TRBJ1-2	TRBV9	TGTGCCAGCAGCGTATCAGAGACACCCGGTCGGTATGGCTACACCTTC	CASSVSETPGRYGYTF
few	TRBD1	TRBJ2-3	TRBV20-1	TGCAGTGCTAGGGGTTTCGTGACAGGGACAGATACGCAGTATTTT	CSARGFVTGTDTQYF
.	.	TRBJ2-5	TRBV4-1	TGCGCCAGCAGCCAAGATCGCTCCAGAAGCCAAGAGACCCAGTACTTC	CASSQDRSRSQETQYF
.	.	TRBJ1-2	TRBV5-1	TGCGCCAGCAGCTTCGGACAGACCTATGGCTACACCTTC	CASSFGQTYGYTF
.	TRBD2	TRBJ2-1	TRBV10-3	TGTGCCATCAGTGATACTAGCGGGGAATACAATGAGCAGTTCTTC	CAISDTSGEYNEQFF
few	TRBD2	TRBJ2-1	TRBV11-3	TGTGCCAGCAGCTCCCCCCGGGGACTAGCGGGAAAAAATGAGCAGTTCTTC	CASSSPRGLAGKNEQFF
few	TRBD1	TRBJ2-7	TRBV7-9	TGTGCCAGCAGCTCGAGTCCGGGACAGGGCGCCTACGAGCAGTACTTC	CASSSSPGQGAYEQYF
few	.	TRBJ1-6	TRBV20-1	TGCAGTGCTAGTAATGCACTAAGCTCCTATAATTCACCCCTCCACTTT	CSASNALSSYNSPLHF
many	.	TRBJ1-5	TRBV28	TGTGCCAGCAGTTCCCGATCAGCCCAGCATTTT	CASSSRSAQHF
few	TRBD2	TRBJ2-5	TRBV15	TGTGCCACCAGCAGAGACCGGACTAGCGGGGGACAAGAGACCCAGTACTTC	CATSRDRTSGGQETQYF
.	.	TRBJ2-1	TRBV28	TGTGCCAGCAGTTGCCCTTGGCGGAGCGAGCAGTTCTTC	CASSCPWRSEQFF
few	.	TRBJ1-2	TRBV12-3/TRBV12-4	TGTGCCAGCAGTGTCGGGGGGGGCGCAGTTTATGGCTACACCTTC	CASSVGGGAVYGYTF
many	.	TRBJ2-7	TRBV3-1	TGTGCCAGCAGCCACCGAGGCCTCATCTACGAGCAGTACTTC	CASSHRGLIYEQYF
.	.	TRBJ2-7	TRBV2	TGTGCCAGCAGTGAACACTACGAGCAGTACTTC	CASSEHYEQYF
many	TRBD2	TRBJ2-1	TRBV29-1	TGCAGCGTCGCCACTAGCGGGGGGGCGGATGAGCAGTTCTTC	CSVATSGGADEQFF
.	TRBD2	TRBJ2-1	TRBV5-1	TGCGCCAGCAGCTTGGGGACTAGCGGGATGTACAATGAGCAGTTCTTC	CASSLGTSGMYNEQFF
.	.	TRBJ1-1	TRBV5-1	TGCGCCAGCAGGCAGGGTGAGTTGAACACTGAAGCTTTCTTT	CASRQGELNTEAFF
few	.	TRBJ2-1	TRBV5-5	TGTGCCAGCACCGGAACGGGGATTCAGGTGAATGAGCAGTTCTTC	CASTGTGIQVNEQFF
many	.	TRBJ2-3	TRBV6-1	TGTGCCAGCAGTAAACAACTCGCCACAGATACGCAGTATTTT	CASSKQLATDTQYF
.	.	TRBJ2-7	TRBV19	TGTGCCACGGAGGGCCTTCAACGCGAGCAGTACTTC	CATEGLQREQYF
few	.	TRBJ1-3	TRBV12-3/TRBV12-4	TGTGCCAGCAGTCTCTTGGCCTTCTCTGGAAACACCATATATTTT	CASSLLAFSGNTIYF
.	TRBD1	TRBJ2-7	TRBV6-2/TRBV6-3	TGTGCCAGCAGTGATCCGGGGACAGGGGGTTCCGAGCAGTACTTC	CASSDPGTGGSEQYF
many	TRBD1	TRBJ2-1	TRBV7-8	TGTGCCAGCAACTTATGGGGACAGGGGAACGATGAGCAGTTCTTC	CASNLWGQGNDEQFF
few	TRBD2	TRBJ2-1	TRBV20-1	TGCAGTGCCCGTGCCGGGACTAGCGGATACAATGAGCAGTTCTTC	CSARAGTSGYNEQFF
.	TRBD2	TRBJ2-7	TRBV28	TGTGCCAGCAGTTTAGTTTCAGCGGGAGGGTACGAGCAGTACTTC	CASSLVSAGGYEQYF
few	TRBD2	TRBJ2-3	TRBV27	TGTGCCAGCAGTGCCCGACCGGGACTAGCGCCGCCAGATACGCAGTATTTT	CASSARPGLAPPDTQYF
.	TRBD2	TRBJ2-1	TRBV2	TGTGCCAGCAGTTCTGTCCGACTAGCGGGCGAACACTCCTACAATGAGCAGTTCTTC	CASSSVRLAGEHSYNEQFF
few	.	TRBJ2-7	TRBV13	TGTGCCAGCAGCGCACCGGGACCTACCTACGAGCAGTACTTC	CASSAPGPTYEQYF
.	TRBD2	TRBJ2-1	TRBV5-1	TGCGCCAGCAGCTTGGGTAGCGGGGGGCTCGATGAGCAGTTCTTC	CASSLGSGGLDEQFF
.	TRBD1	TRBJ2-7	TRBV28	TGTGCCAGCAGTCCGTGGACAGGGGGCTTCGAGCAGTACTTC	CASSPWTGGFEQYF
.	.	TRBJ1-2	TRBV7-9	TGTGCCAGCAGCCCAGAACGGATCTATGGCTACACCTTC	CASSPERIYGYTF
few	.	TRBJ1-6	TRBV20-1	TGCAGTGCAAGCGACACGGAAGGTCTCCACTTT	CSASDTEGLHF
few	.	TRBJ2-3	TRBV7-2	TGTGCCAGCAGCTTAGTGGGCCACACAGATACGCAGTATTTT	CASSLVGHTDTQYF
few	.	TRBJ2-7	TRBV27	TGTGCCAGCAGTTTATGGGGGCCTAGCAAACCATACGAGCAGTACTTC	CASSLWGPSKPYEQYF
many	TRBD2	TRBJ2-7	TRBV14	TGTGCCAGCAGCTCCGGGGGGAGCTCCTACGAGCAGTACTTC	CASSSGGSSYEQYF
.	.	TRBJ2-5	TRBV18	TGTGCCAGCTCACGCCGGACAGACCAAGAGACCCAGTACTTC	CASSRRTDQETQYF
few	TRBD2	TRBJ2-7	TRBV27	TGTGCCAGCACCCCTGCAGGCGGGAGGGCCTACGAGCAGTACTTC	CASTPAGGRAYEQYF
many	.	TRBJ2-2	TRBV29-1	TGCAGCGTTGAAGATCGCCTTGGAGAGCCAACGAACACCGGGGAGCTGTTTTTT	CSVEDRLGEPTNTGELFF
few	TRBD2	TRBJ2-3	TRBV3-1	TGTGCCAGCAGCCAAGATCTACTAGCGGGAGAGGGGAGCACAGATACGCAGTATTTT	CASSQDLLAGEGSTDTQYF
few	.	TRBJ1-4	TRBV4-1	TGCGCCAGCAGCCGGATGACAGTTAATAACGAAAAACTGTTTTTT	CASSRMTVNNEKLFF
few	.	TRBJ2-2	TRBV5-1	TGCGCCAGCAGCCCCCCCGGCGGGGAGCTGTTTTTT	CASSPPGGELFF
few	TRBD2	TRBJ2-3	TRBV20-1	TGCAGTGCTATCGTGGGAGGGCCCACAGATACGCAGTATTTT	CSAIVGGPTDTQYF
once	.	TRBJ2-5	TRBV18	TGTGCCAGCTCACCACCGGCGGCTGTGGGGGAGACCCAGTACTTC	CASSPPAAVGETQYF
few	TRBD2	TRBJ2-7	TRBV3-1	TGTGCCAGCAGCCGGGCTAGCGGGAACCACGAGCAGTACTTC	CASSRASGNHEQYF